Listed below are T cell receptor beta chains from one sample, sequenced in a study of cytomegalovirus exposure and HLA in healthy donors. Profiled with immunoSEQ multiplex PCR; TCRdb holds only in-frame clones, not every one. The sample carries about 110,000 clones, 85% to 90% recorded once. The source material was PBMCs. The origin of the receptors is a woman between 25 and 40 years old in good health and CMV-seropositive. The CDR3 runs from the conserved cysteine through the conserved F or W. Clone size, where shown, is once, few, many, or a class for clones that have expanded.

clone_size j_call v_call cdr3_aa
. TRBJ2-2 TRBV11-2 CASSSGPGLASDTGELFF
. TRBJ1-1 TRBV11-1 CASSQPGGTEAFF
. TRBJ1-1 TRBV11-2 CASSLDPYMNTEAFF
once TRBJ2-5 TRBV10-2 CASRGGGRAMETQYF
. TRBJ1-5 TRBV27 CASSSARRTGEMRPQHF
. TRBJ2-7 TRBV19 CASSRDRNYEQYF
. TRBJ2-1 TRBV4-1 CASSHLGLAGALAGYNEQFF
. TRBJ1-4 TRBV5-1 CASSWGDRQNEKLFF
. TRBJ2-3 TRBV12-5 CASGLVSSGSTDTQYF
. TRBJ2-2 TRBV11-3 CASSPGLAGVNTGELFF
. TRBJ2-7 TRBV5-4 CASSRDRDSYEQYF
. TRBJ1-2 TRBV25-1 CASTKQGSAGYTF
. TRBJ2-1 TRBV7-6 CASSAGAGYNEQFF
. TRBJ1-2 TRBV28 CASSLQTARQGYGYTF
. TRBJ2-7 TRBV5-1 CASSGGQGSSYEQYF
. TRBJ2-3 TRBV27 CASSLSRGGVADTQYF
. TRBJ1-4 TRBV7-2 CASRLGGDRRPEKLFF
. TRBJ1-2 TRBV6-1 CASSEARRAIYGYTF
once TRBJ2-7 TRBV5-6 CASSLSGGIDEQYF
. TRBJ2-7 TRBV7-9 CASSPGTPYEQYF
. TRBJ1-3 TRBV5-1 CASRQTYRGSRENTIYF
. TRBJ2-1 TRBV5-6 CASSLGGQEYNEQFF
. TRBJ2-1 TRBV5-1 CASSLAPGTSGTKKHNEQFF
. TRBJ2-1 TRBV18 CASSPPMRSGGARNEQFF
. TRBJ2-7 TRBV4-2 CASSQNRGYEQYF
. TRBJ2-3 TRBV5-4 CASSSPQGGGDTQYF
once TRBJ2-1 TRBV5-6 CASSLAPREQFF
. TRBJ2-7 TRBV21-1 CASSLGGQRGIYEQYF
. TRBJ2-7 TRBV20-1 CSARDSYEQYF
. TRBJ2-7 TRBV27 CASTTSGGALEQYF
. TRBJ2-1 TRBV2 CASSVLNNEQFF
. TRBJ1-3 TRBV30 CAWSVLRTIGNTIYF
. TRBJ2-5 TRBV7-9 CASSLPPGETQYF
. TRBJ1-5 TRBV10-2 CATSPGSNQPQHF
. TRBJ2-5 TRBV10-3 CAIGGTSGVQETQYF
once TRBJ1-2 TRBV15 CATSRDRREWGKYGYTF
. TRBJ1-5 TRBV6-6 CASSYLHGDSNQPQHF
. TRBJ2-7 TRBV6-1 CASTDRGRYEQYF
. TRBJ1-5 TRBV19 CASTPRTDSGQPQHF
once TRBJ2-5 TRBV5-1 CASSLFQFGETQYF
. TRBJ1-1 TRBV19 CASSQVDRGTEAFF
. TRBJ1-1 TRBV4-3 CASSPLGQGAGAFF
. TRBJ2-6 TRBV18 CASSRDRTSGANVLTF
. TRBJ2-1 TRBV5-4 CASSRRSGRGNEQFF
. TRBJ2-7 TRBV2 CASSEPGTGRVEQYF
. TRBJ2-7 TRBV6-1 CASSGQGLTREQYF
. TRBJ2-2 TRBV6-5 CASRRTGTGELFF
once TRBJ2-1 TRBV9 CASSVWDRGSSYNEQFF
. TRBJ2-2 TRBV6-5 CASSYSVDRGTGELFF
. TRBJ1-5 TRBV6-1 CASSERGTDNQPQHF
few TRBJ1-2 TRBV29-1 CSVGTGNGYTF
. TRBJ2-3 TRBV6-1 CASSEFIRVVSGPDTQYF
. TRBJ1-6 TRBV30 CAWSKGHLSSYNSPLHF
. TRBJ2-5 TRBV7-9 CASSGVQGTQYF